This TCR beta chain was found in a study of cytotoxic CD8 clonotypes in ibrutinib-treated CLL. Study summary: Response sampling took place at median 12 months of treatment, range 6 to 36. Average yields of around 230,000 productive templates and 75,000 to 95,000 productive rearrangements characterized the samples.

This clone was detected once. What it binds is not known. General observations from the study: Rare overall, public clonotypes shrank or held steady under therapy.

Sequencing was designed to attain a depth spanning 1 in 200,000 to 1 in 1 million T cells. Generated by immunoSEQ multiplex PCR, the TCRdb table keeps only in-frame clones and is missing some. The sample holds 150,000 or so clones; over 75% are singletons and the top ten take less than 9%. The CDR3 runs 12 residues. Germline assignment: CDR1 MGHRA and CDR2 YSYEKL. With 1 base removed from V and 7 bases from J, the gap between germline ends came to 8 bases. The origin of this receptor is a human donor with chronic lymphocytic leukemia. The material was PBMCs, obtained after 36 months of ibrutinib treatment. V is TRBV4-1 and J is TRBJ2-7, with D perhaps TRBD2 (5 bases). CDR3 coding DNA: TGCGCCAGCAGCCAAGTAGGCGGGGAGCAGTACTTC. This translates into CASSQVGGEQYF.